This T cell receptor beta chain was captured in a study of shared clonotypes between healthy human individuals (dated by TCRdb to the early 2020s). With respect to the entire study: A couple of women and a few men aged 18 to 49 years were included in the cohort. Per donor, three plates each were used for CD4 naive and CD4 memory, two for CD8 naive, and one for CD8 memory. To estimate repertoire size and how much clonotypes are shared between individuals, the study performed deep sequencing of blood TCR repertoires from roughly five healthy adults. To increase sequencing depth and limit assay-specific biases, different laboratories used diverse techniques to prepare libraries and sequence TCR repertoires. Each donor's leukapheresis produced roughly between roughly 0.85 and 10 billion PBMCs.

V lost 8 bases and J lost 10 bases; the stretch between them is 24 bases long. The CDR3 has 14 amino acids, counting the end cysteine and phenylalanine. Only CDR3 DNA remains: 42 bases, in frame from the first base. Taken from the germline V gene, the CDR1 and CDR2 loops are SQVTM and ANQGSEA. A single count supports this clone. Its binding antigen is unknown. No base quality values were provided; no much bigger clone lies one nucleotide off. Donors were healthy HIV-negative adults with no recently reported acute infections or vaccinations. Only Caucasian adults living in Nashville, Tennessee, USA were represented among the donors. CD4+ T cells were enriched by magnetic negative selection, after which naive cells were positively selected on CD45RA and the negative fraction was taken as the memory subset. Blood was obtained by leukapheresis, after which PBMCs were separated by Ficoll-Histopaque density gradient centrifugation and cryopreserved in liquid nitrogen vapor phase. Purity and quantity of every magnetically sorted T cell population were checked by analytical flow cytometry. Genomic DNA was isolated from each sorted fraction and quantified by UV absorbance on a Nanodrop 2000c.

On the study overall, not on this receptor specifically: Compared with non-shared clonotypes, clonotypes shared by all four sorted-subset donors had higher generation probabilities. Even with the large sequencing depth, rarefaction of the sorted-subset datasets indicated that sequencing was incomplete. The small number of donors limited the genetic and exposure-history diversity represented. Pairwise subsampling indicated that sequencing depth was expected to affect the degree of clonotype sharing among donors. Sharing across a few donors was observed for approximately 5% of naive CD4, around 3.5% of naive CD8, 2.3% of memory CD4, and approximately 0.41% of memory CD8 clonotypes. Naive subsets generally had larger estimated clonotype richness than memory subsets did. Only blood was sampled, and tissue TCR repertoires likely differ from those in blood.

Using the deep immunoSEQ assay, multiplex PCR amplified TCR CDR3 regions from genomic DNA. Extracted genomic DNA from each cell subset was distributed evenly across all wells of several immunoSEQ 96-well plates, and each plate was treated as a replicate. For sorted subsets, around 200 ng genomic DNA, equal to 30,000 or so T cell genomes, was loaded into each replicate PCR. Purified libraries were quantified with a Qubit 3.0 fluorometer, sized on a Bioanalyzer 2100, and re-quantified with the KAPA Library Quantification kit. Every immunoSEQ 96-well plate was sequenced on a dedicated single-read 150-cycle Illumina NextSeq 550 flow cell. For the original study's pipeline: Because the immunoSEQ output included only junctional sequences and no quality scores, the filtering could not be the same as the filtering used for full-length reads. To assign V/J genes and CDR3, sequences were annotated using PyIR, a Python wrapper for IgBLAST v1.9, with IMGT germline references. Reads were filtered out if the reads had weak V/J assignments (E-value above 1e-6), no CDR3, stop codons, out-of-frame junctions, or ambiguous translated residues. V3J clonotypes were defined as sequences sharing an identical inferred V gene, J gene, and CDR3 amino acid sequence. Percentage overlap between repertoires was calculated by dividing the number of shared unique clonotypes by the size of the smaller repertoire. Repertoire richness was assessed with RTK rarefaction, the Chao1 estimator, and Recon v2.1 estimates of unobserved clonotypes. Generation probabilities for all TCRbeta clonotypes obtained by the gDNA method from several donors were computed using OLGA. TCRdb obtained this table from immuneACCESS and retained in-frame rearrangements with V and J assigned. These tables miss some clones; where compared with another copy, unresolved V genes account for less than half of the shortfall, and the remainder is unexplained. V and J calls and clone size come straight from that table; D and trimming were deduced from the DNA. The sample table lists millions of clones, just over 90% of them with a count of one. Of the sample, 0.35% to 0.45% falls within the top ten clones.

The receptor's source is a man aged 18 to 29 in good health. Some clones in this sample may be carry-over from other donors' samples. The rearranged segments are TRBV29-1 and TRBJ2-1; the D gene is possibly TRBD1 or TRBD2, with 5 bases matching each. Sequencing used naive CD4+ T cells from PBMCs. The cell subset or site label, read with the paper, signifies: CD45RA+ positively selected. The CDR3 region has the sequence CSSCGRQRSYEQFF. In nucleotides, the sequence is TGCAGCTCCTGTGGGAGACAGCGTTCGTACGAGCAGTTCTTC.